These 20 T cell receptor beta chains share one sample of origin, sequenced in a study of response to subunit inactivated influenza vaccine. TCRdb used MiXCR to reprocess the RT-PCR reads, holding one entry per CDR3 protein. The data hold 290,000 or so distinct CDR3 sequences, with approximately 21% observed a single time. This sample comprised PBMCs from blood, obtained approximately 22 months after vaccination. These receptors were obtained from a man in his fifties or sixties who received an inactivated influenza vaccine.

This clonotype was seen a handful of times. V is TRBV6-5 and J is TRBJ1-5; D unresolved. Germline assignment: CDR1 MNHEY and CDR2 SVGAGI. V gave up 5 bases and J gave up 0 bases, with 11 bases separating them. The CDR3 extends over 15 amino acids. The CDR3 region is CASSNQAGSNQPQHF. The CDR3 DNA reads TGTGCCAGCAGTAACCAGGCCGGTAGCAATCAGCCCCAGCATTTT.

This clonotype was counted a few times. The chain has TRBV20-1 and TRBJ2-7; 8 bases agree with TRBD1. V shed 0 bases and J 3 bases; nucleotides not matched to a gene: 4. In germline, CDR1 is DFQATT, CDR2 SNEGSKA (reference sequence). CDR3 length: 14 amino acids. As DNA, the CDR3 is TGCAGTGCTAGAGATACAGGGGGGAACTACGAGCAGTACTTC. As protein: CSARDTGGNYEQYF.

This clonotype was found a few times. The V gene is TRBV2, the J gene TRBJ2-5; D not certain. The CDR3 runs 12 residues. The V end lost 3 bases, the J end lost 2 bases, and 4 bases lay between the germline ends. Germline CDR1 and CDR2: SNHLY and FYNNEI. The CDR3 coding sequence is TGTGCCAGCAGTGAGGTACAAGAGACCCAGTACTTC. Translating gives CASSEVQETQYF. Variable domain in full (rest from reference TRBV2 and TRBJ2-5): EPEVTQTPSHQVTQMGQEVILRCVPISNHLYFYWYRQILGQKVEFLVSFYNNEISEKSEIFDDQFSVERPDGSNFTLKIRSTKLEDSAMYFCASSEVQETQYFGPGTRLLVL.

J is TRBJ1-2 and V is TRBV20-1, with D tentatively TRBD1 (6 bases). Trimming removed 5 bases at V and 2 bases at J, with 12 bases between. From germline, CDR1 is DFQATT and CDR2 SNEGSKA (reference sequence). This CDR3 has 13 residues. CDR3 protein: CSAPGQTNYGYTF. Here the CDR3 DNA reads TGCAGTGCTCCAGGACAGACGAACTATGGCTACACCTTC.

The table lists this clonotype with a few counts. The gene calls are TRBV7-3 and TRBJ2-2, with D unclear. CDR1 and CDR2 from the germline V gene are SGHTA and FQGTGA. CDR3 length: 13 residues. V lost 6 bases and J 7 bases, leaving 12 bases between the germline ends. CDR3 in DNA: TGTGCCAGCAGTGGGGTCCCGGGCGGGGAGCTGTTTTTT. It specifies CASSGVPGGELFF.

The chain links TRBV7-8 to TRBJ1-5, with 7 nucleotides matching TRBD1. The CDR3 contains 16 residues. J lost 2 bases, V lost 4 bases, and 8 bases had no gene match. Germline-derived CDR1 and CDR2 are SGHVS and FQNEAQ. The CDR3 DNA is TGTGCCAGCAGCTCCCGACAGGGTGGAGGCAATCAGCCCCAGCATTTT. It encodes CASSSRQGGGNQPQHF.

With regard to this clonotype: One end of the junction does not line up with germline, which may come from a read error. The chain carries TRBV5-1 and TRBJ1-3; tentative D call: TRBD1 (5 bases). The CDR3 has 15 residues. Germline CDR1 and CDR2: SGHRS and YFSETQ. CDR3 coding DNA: TGCGCCAGCAGCTTGGATGGGGCCGGGGGAAACACCTTATATTTT. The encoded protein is CASSLDGAGGNTLYF.

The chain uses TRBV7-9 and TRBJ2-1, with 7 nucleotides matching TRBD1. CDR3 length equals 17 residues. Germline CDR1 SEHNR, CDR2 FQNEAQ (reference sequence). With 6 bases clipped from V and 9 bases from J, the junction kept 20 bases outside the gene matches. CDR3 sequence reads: CASSSQSWQGDSGEQFF. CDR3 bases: TGTGCCAGCAGTTCCCAATCCTGGCAGGGGGATAGTGGTGAGCAGTTCTTC.

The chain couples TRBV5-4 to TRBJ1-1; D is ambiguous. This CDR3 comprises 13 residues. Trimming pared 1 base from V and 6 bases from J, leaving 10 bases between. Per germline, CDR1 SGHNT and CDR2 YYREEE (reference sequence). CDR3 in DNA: TGTGCCAGCAGCTTGCTTTCGGCATCTGAAGCTTTCTTT. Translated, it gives CASSLLSASEAFF.

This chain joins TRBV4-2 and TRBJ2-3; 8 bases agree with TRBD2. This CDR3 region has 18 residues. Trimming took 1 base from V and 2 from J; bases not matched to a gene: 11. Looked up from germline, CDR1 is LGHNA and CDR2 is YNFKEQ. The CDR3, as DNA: TGTGCCAGCAGCCAAGTAGAAGCGGGGGCCGGCCCCACAGATACGCAGTATTTT. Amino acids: CASSQVEAGAGPTDTQYF.

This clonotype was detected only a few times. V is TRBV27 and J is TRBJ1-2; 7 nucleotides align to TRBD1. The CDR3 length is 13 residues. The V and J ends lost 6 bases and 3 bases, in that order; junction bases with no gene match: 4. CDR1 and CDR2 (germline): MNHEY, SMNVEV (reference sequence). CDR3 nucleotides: TGTGCCAGCAGGGACAGGACAGACTATGGCTACACCTTC. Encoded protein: CASRDRTDYGYTF.

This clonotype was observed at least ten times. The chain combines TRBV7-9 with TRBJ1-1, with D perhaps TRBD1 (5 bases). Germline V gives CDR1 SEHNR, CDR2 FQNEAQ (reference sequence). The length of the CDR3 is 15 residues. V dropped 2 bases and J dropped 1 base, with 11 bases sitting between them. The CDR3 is CASSLSGQGNTEAFF. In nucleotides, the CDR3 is TGTGCCAGCAGCTTATCGGGGCAGGGGAACACTGAAGCTTTCTTT.

CDR3: CASSRTGYGGYTF. The CDR3 region has the DNA TGTGCCAGCAGCCGAACAGGCTATGGTGGCTACACCTTC. The chain carries TRBV4-2 and TRBJ1-2; tentative D call: TRBD1 (5 bases). This CDR3 has 13 residues. The germline gives CDR1 LGHNA, CDR2 YNFKEQ. The germline V and J ends were trimmed by 4 bases and 7 bases, with 13 bases remaining between them.

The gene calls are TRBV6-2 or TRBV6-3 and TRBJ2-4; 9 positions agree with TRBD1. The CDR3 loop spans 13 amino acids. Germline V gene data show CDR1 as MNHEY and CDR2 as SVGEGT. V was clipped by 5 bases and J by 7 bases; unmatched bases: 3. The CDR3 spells CASSPGQGNIQYF. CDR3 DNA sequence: TGTGCCAGCAGTCCCGGACAGGGGAACATTCAGTACTTC.

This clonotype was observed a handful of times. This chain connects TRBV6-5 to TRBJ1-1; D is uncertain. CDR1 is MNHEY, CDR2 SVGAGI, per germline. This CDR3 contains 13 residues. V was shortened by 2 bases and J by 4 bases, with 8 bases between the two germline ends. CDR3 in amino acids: CASSYGRITEAFF. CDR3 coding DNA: TGTGCCAGCAGTTACGGACGAATCACTGAAGCTTTCTTT.

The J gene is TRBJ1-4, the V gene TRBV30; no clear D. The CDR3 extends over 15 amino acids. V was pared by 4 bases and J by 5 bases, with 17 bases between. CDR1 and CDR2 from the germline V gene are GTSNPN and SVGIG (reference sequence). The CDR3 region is CAWTPGMGWNEKLFF. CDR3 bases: TGTGCCTGGACACCCGGGATGGGGTGGAATGAAAAACTGTTTTTT.

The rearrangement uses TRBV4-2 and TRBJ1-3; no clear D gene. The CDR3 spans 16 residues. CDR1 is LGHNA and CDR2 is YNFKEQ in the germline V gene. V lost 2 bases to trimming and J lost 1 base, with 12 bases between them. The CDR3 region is CASSQLHGGSGNTIYF. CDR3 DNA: TGTGCCAGCAGCCAATTACACGGAGGGTCTGGAAACACCATATATTTT.

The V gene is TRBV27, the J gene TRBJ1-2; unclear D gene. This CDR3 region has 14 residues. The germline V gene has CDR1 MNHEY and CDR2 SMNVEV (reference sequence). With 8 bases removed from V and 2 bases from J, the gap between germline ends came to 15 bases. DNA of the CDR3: TGTGCCAGCTCTCCCCACGGAAGGAACTATGGCTACACCTTC. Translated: CASSPHGRNYGYTF.

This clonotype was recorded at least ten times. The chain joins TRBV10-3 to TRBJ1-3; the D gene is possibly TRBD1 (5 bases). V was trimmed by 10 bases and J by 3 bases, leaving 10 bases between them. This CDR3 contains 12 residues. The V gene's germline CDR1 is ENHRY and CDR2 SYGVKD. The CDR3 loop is CATGTGGNTIYF. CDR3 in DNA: TGTGCCACGGGGACTGGTGGAAACACCATATATTTT.

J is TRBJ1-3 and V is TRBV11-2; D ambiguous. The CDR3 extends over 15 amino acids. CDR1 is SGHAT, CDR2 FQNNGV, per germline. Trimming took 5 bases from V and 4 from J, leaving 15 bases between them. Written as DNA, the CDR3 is TGTGCCAGCAGCCCGACCTTGAGGAGAGGAAACACCATATATTTT. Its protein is CASSPTLRRGNTIYF.